This T cell receptor beta chain was found in a study of T cell changes during pregnancy in multiple sclerosis. Looked up from germline, CDR1 is SNHLY and CDR2 is FYNNEI. The CDR3 contains 14 residues. V dropped 1 base and J dropped 2 bases, with 7 bases sitting between them. Clones were read by immunoSEQ multiplex PCR, and TCRdb kept only the in-frame ones, dropping some. This sample yields 25,000 to 35,000 clones, of which about 89% are seen a single time; about 6.9% belongs to the top ten. Specimen: CD8+ T cells from peripheral blood mononuclear cells, collected in the second trimester of pregnancy. This receptor was taken from a female donor with multiple sclerosis, enrolled in a pregnancy study. The chain combines TRBV2 with TRBJ2-3; D unclear. For the CDR3, the DNA is TGTGCCAGCAGTGAAGGACTTAACACAGATACGCAGTATTTT. It encodes CASSEGLNTDTQYF.